This TCR beta chain comes out of a study of CD8 T cells in ankylosing spondylitis. With V trimmed by 6 bases and J by 1 base, 12 bases remained unmatched. Germline loops: CDR1 SQVTM, CDR2 ANQGSEA. CDR3 length equals 16 residues. TCRdb analysed the 5' RACE reads with MiXCR anew, one entry per CDR3 protein. The sample carries around 160,000 distinct CDR3 sequences, around 10% recorded once. At least ten counts were recorded for this clonotype. The chain links TRBV29-1 to TRBJ2-7; 10 nucleotides match TRBD1. Sequences were obtained from blood, either unsorted or a sorted T cell fraction (not recorded which). This TCR was recovered from a male donor with ankylosing spondylitis or in good health (not recorded which). CDR3 bases: TGCAGCGTCGACGGGGCCGGGACAGGGGTATCCTACGAGCAGTACTTC. Its translation is CSVDGAGTGVSYEQYF.